The T cell receptor beta chain described here comes from a study of shared clonotypes between healthy human individuals. Regarding the study as a whole: A reduction in generation probabilities was seen for non-shared clonotypes relative to those shared by all four donors.

Note on this clone: What it binds is unknown.

Execution of the assay was at deep level. For every subset, genomic DNA was evenly distributed across several immunoSEQ plates. Each sorted subset replicate got 200 ng genomic DNA, roughly 27,000 genomes. Here immunoSEQ multiplex PCR was the method, and the copy in TCRdb shows in-frame clones only, minus some. The sample contains about 2.3 million clones, approximately 93% of which appear only once. Germline V gene data show CDR1 as MDHEN and CDR2 as SYDVKM. With 3 bases removed from V and 4 bases from J, the gap between germline ends came to 10 bases. There are 14 residues in the CDR3. The chain recombines TRBV28 with TRBJ1-3, with a tentative D call TRBD1 (6 bases). Sequencing used naive CD4+ T cells from PBMCs. Subset described: CD45RA+ positively selected. The sequence was collected from a man younger than 35 in good health. Some clones in this sample may be carry-over from other donors' samples. As DNA, the CDR3 is TGTGCCAGCAGTTTTATCGACAGGGGAAACACCATATATTTT. Amino acids: CASSFIDRGNTIYF.